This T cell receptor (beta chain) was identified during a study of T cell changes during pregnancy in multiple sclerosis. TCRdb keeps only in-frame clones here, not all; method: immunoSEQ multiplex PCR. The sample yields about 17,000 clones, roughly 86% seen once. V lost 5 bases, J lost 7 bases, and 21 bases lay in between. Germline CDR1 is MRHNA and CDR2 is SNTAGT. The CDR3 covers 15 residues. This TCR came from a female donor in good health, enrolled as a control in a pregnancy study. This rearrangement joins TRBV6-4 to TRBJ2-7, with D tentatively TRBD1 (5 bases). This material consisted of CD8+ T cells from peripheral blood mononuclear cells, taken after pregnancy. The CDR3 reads CASSPGASGTEEQYF. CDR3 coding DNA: TGTGCCAGCAGTCCTGGGGCTAGTGGAACCGAAGAGCAGTACTTC.